This T cell receptor beta chain is drawn from a study of T cells in Graves' hyperthyroidism and ophthalmopathy. Notes on the study in general: Ophthalmopathy could be told apart from stable hyperthyroidism with a 13 V-J model. The model anticipated ophthalmopathy a median about 7 months pre-onset.

Recently diagnosed hyperthyroidism of less than 2 months' duration affected patients aged 18 to 65. Fresh peripheral blood, about 10 ml of it, supplied the PBMCs. Amplified TCR beta CDR3 regions derived from RNA transcripts. The primer set for the first-round RT-PCR of the TCR CDR3 was HTBI. TCRdb called the multiplex PCR reads again in MiXCR, with one record for every CDR3 protein. The sample records around 690,000 distinct CDR3 sequences, approximately 15% being singletons. In the case of this clonotype: The target antigen is unknown.

The CDR3 extends over 14 amino acids. With 4 bases removed from V and 0 bases from J, the gap between germline ends came to 9 bases. The V gene's germline CDR1 is WNHNN and CDR2 SYGVQD (reference sequence). This chain joins TRBV10-1 and TRBJ1-1; no clear D gene. Input material: blood. This clonotype originated in a man aged 50 or older with Graves' hyperthyroidism. This CDR3 is CASSGGEMNTEAFF. CDR3 sequence (DNA): TGCGCCAGCAGTGGCGGGGAGATGAACACTGAAGCTTTCTTT.